A selection of T cell receptor beta chains follows, all from one sample in a study of blood T cells in healthy people across ages. TCRdb used MiXCR to reprocess the 5' RACE reads, holding one entry per CDR3 protein. This sample has approximately 2,000,000 distinct CDR3 sequences, with more than 35% found just once. The sample consisted of blood. The source is a human donor in good health. Both conserved end residues are part of each CDR3.

v_gene: TRBV28
j_gene: TRBJ2-5
CDR3aa: CASSQEQRNQETQYF

v_gene: TRBV20-1
j_gene: TRBJ2-1
CDR3aa: CSAMDMRKGYNEQFF

v_gene: TRBV7-9
j_gene: TRBJ1-1
CDR3aa: CASSLALSNLLRRAFF

v_gene: TRBV4-3
j_gene: TRBJ2-1
CDR3aa: CASSQGPVGNEQFF

v_gene: TRBV20-1
j_gene: TRBJ1-2
CDR3aa: CSAITPGLGGYTF

v_gene: TRBV7-2
j_gene: TRBJ1-3
CDR3aa: CASSYETWNSGNTIYF

v_gene: TRBV4-2
j_gene: TRBJ1-3
CDR3aa: CASSQPTGLSGNTIYF

v_gene: TRBV29-1
j_gene: TRBJ2-1
CDR3aa: CSVRGAREQFF

v_gene: TRBV10-3
j_gene: TRBJ2-5
CDR3aa: CATSAGGPQETQYF

v_gene: TRBV11-3
j_gene: TRBJ2-5
CDR3aa: CASSLEGWPPKETQYF

v_gene: TRBV29-1
j_gene: TRBJ2-5
CDR3aa: CSVARDRLETQYF

v_gene: TRBV29-1
j_gene: TRBJ1-1
CDR3aa: CSVVRGGAGTEAFF

v_gene: TRBV5-1
j_gene: TRBJ2-1
CDR3aa: CASSLLPSGGEQFF

v_gene: TRBV19
j_gene: TRBJ2-5
CDR3aa: CASRPQSRHPETQYF

v_gene: TRBV7-2
j_gene: TRBJ2-3
CDR3aa: CASSLTGQEPDTQYF

v_gene: TRBV29-1
j_gene: TRBJ1-2
CDR3aa: CSIKGYTF

v_gene: TRBV6-2/TRBV6-3
j_gene: TRBJ2-7
CDR3aa: CASSYLQGPYEQYF

v_gene: TRBV18
j_gene: TRBJ2-3
CDR3aa: CASSPSFASTDTQYF

v_gene: TRBV28
j_gene: TRBJ2-4
CDR3aa: CASSTLAGRPGEQYF

v_gene: TRBV19
j_gene: TRBJ1-2
CDR3aa: CASITQRDGYYGYTF

v_gene: TRBV7-6
j_gene: TRBJ2-5
CDR3aa: CANSTGNQEAQYF

v_gene: TRBV7-9
j_gene: TRBJ2-1
CDR3aa: CASHTMGSSYNEQFF

v_gene: TRBV3-1
j_gene: TRBJ1-6
CDR3aa: CASSQEDRAPSPLHF

v_gene: TRBV29-1
j_gene: TRBJ2-3
CDR3aa: CSPRQDLTDMQYF

v_gene: TRBV29-1
j_gene: TRBJ1-2
CDR3aa: CSVDQLANYGYTF

v_gene: TRBV7-2
j_gene: TRBJ2-7
CDR3aa: CASSSVLNYEQYF

v_gene: TRBV28
j_gene: TRBJ2-1
CDR3aa: CASSLPLLAGSYNEQFF

v_gene: TRBV7-3
j_gene: TRBJ2-5
CDR3aa: CASSKGGQETQYF

v_gene: TRBV20-1
j_gene: TRBJ2-1
CDR3aa: CSATGGSRDDDEQFF

v_gene: TRBV5-1
j_gene: TRBJ2-1
CDR3aa: CASRSGTMGTNEQFF

v_gene: TRBV7-9
j_gene: TRBJ2-3
CDR3aa: CASSLRTPSTDTQYF

v_gene: TRBV18
j_gene: TRBJ2-5
CDR3aa: CASSPILQGYETQYF

v_gene: TRBV7-3
j_gene: TRBJ2-3
CDR3aa: CASSLGFEASTDTQYF

v_gene: TRBV7-9
j_gene: TRBJ1-2
CDR3aa: CASRRYGGGNYGYTF

v_gene: TRBV29-1
j_gene: TRBJ2-7
CDR3aa: CSVVNRDFSYEQYF

v_gene: TRBV7-8
j_gene: TRBJ1-5
CDR3aa: CASSVSFGDSQWGNQPQHF

v_gene: TRBV29-1
j_gene: TRBJ1-2
CDR3aa: CSVEGQGGNGYTF

v_gene: TRBV3-1
j_gene: TRBJ2-1
CDR3aa: CASSQVAGANNEQFF

v_gene: TRBV5-1
j_gene: NA
CDR3aa: CASSELVYNEQYF

v_gene: TRBV20-1
j_gene: TRBJ2-5
CDR3aa: CSASESSRETQCF

v_gene: TRBV10-3
j_gene: TRBJ1-1
CDR3aa: CAIKQGGNTEAFF

v_gene: TRBV7-9
j_gene: TRBJ2-3
CDR3aa: CASSLVQRPTDTQYF

v_gene: TRBV9
j_gene: TRBJ2-7
CDR3aa: CASSVGAGAGYEQYF

v_gene: TRBV3-1
j_gene: TRBJ2-5
CDR3aa: CASSQVAELQETQYF

v_gene: TRBV9
j_gene: TRBJ1-2
CDR3aa: CASSVATGQGRQARDGYTF

v_gene: TRBV11-3
j_gene: TRBJ2-7
CDR3aa: CASSLEGTVGYEQYF

v_gene: TRBV7-2
j_gene: TRBJ2-3
CDR3aa: CASSQEGSDTQYF

v_gene: TRBV7-9
j_gene: TRBJ2-7
CDR3aa: CASSDRQGLREQYF

v_gene: TRBV7-6
j_gene: TRBJ2-1
CDR3aa: CAGSLNQRGSQGDEQFF

v_gene: TRBV10-3
j_gene: TRBJ1-2
CDR3aa: CAITSGGALGYTF

v_gene: TRBV5-4
j_gene: NA
CDR3aa: CASSLANGAEQYF

v_gene: TRBV20-1
j_gene: TRBJ2-7
CDR3aa: CSARDGASSYEQYF